This paragraph covers one TCR beta chain sequence. Its specificity is unknown. Each sample yielded at least 5.5 micrograms of PBMC total RNA. The data originate from a study of blood T cells in healthy people across ages. The study's findings and limits: It was held that the diversity estimates obtained from one million T cells were underestimates.

This CDR3 contains 13 residues. CDR1 is SGHRS and CDR2 is YFSETQ in the germline V gene. Trimming cost V 7 bases and J 7 bases, with 15 bases left between them. It was with a sample-barcoded 5' primer and a J-beta primer mix that a second PCR of roughly 7 to 11 cycles was run. A tag from a template-switch adaptor with 12 random nucleotides marked each cDNA molecule. MiXCR, run by TCRdb on the 5' RACE reads, gives a single entry per CDR3 protein. The sample shows approximately 800,000 distinct CDR3 sequences, nearly 60% of them seen only once. V usage is TRBV5-1 and J usage is TRBJ2-1, with no clear D. Source material: blood. The clonotype comes from a man under 40 in good health. CDR3 sequence (DNA): TGCGCCAGCTCCCCCCGGGTTGGAAATGAGCAGTTCTTC. It yields the protein CASSPRVGNEQFF.